The next 4 T cell receptor beta chains were all read from a single sample in a study of coeliac disease. Using immunoSEQ multiplex PCR, the repertoire was profiled, and TCRdb retains in-frame clones only, with some absent. Of roughly 6,800 clones listed, about 78% were seen once; the top ten hold roughly 6%. Sequences were obtained from lamina propria lymphocytes from the gut. Receptors were obtained from a man younger than 45 with celiac disease.

This chain links TRBV2 with TRBJ2-2; 10 bases line up with TRBD1. Germline V gene sequence: CDR1 SNHLY, CDR2 FYNNEI. V shed 5 bases and J 7 bases; nucleotides not matched to a gene: 10. This CDR3 has 16 residues. DNA for the CDR3: TGTGCCAGCAGTTACTTCGAGACAGGGGGCCACGGGGAGCTGTTTTTT. It codes for CASSYFETGGHGELFF. The complete variable domain, with remaining parts taken from reference TRBV2 and TRBJ2-2, reads EPEVTQTPSHQVTQMGQEVILRCVPISNHLYFYWYRQILGQKVEFLVSFYNNEISEKSEIFDDQFSVERPDGSNFTLKIRSTKLEDSAMYFCASSYFETGGHGELFFGEGSRLTVL.

The sample holds one count of this clone. The chain couples TRBV21-1 to TRBJ2-1; TRBD1, the D gene given by the table, was not confirmed from the DNA. TRBV21-1 is tagged as a pseudogene. This CDR3 has 13 residues. CDR3 protein: CASSTFSYNEQFF. The CDR3 DNA reads as TGTGCCAGCAGTACATTTTCCTACAATGAGCAGTTCTTC.

V usage is TRBV27 and J usage is TRBJ2-3; perhaps TRBD2 as D (6 bases). Germline CDR1 and CDR2: MNHEY and SMNVEV (reference sequence). The CDR3 has 17 amino acids. The V end lost 5 bases, the J end lost 9 bases, and 27 bases lay between the germline ends. The CDR3, as DNA: TGTGCCAGCAGTCACGCAGGAGGAGGGACTTCGGACCGGACGCAGTATTTT. Translating it yields CASSHAGGGTSDRTQYF.

The chain combines TRBV28 with TRBJ2-3; 9 nucleotides line up with TRBD2. Germline V lookup: CDR1 MDHEN, CDR2 SYDVKM. The CDR3 covers 15 residues. Trimming at V came to 5 bases and at J to 1 base, leaving 4 bases not matched to a gene. CDR3 in DNA: TGTGCCAGCAGTGAGCCTAGCGGGGGCACAGATACGCAGTATTTT. Protein sequence: CASSEPSGGTDTQYF.